These 28 T cell receptor beta chains were sequenced from one sample in a study of blood T cell repertoires in COVID-19. The protocol was immunoSEQ multiplex PCR, while the TCRdb copy is restricted to in-frame clones and leaves out a portion. The sample records some 170,000 clones, roughly 87% being singletons. The specimen was peripheral blood. The receptors were gathered from a woman in her forties or fifties with acute or convalescent COVID-19.

A single count supports this clone. J is TRBJ2-1 and V is TRBV6-6; 10 bases match TRBD1. Unmatched junction bases numbered 4, after V lost 6 bases and J lost 5 bases. The CDR3 extends over 14 amino acids. Germline CDR1 MNHNY, CDR2 SVGAGI (reference sequence). The CDR3 loop reads CASRRQGADNEQFF. Here the CDR3 DNA reads TGTGCCAGCAGACGACAGGGGGCCGACAATGAGCAGTTCTTC.

The gene calls are TRBV6-5 and TRBJ1-1, with no clear D. The CDR3 is 14 amino acids. Germline V gene data show CDR1 as MNHEY and CDR2 as SVGAGI. V was trimmed by 4 bases and J by 1 base, leaving 10 bases between them. CDR3 sequence: CASSFGGWNTEAFF. Here the CDR3 DNA reads TGTGCCAGCAGTTTTGGAGGGTGGAACACTGAAGCTTTCTTT.

In DNA, the CDR3 is TGTGCCAGCAGCTCCATCGGGGGGATCTCCTACGAGCAGTACTTC. Its protein is CASSSIGGISYEQYF. The chain is built from TRBV7-9 and TRBJ2-7; 7 positions match TRBD2. The V gene's germline CDR1 is SEHNR and CDR2 FQNEAQ (reference sequence). CDR3 length: 15 residues. Losses at the gene ends were 4 bases for V and 0 bases for J; bases not matched to a gene: 6.

This sequence joins TRBV18 and TRBJ1-1; TRBD1 matches at 7 bases. Looked up from germline, CDR1 is KGHSH and CDR2 is LQKENI. Unmatched junction bases numbered 9, after V lost 2 bases and J lost 6 bases. The CDR3 runs to 15 residues. CDR3 residues: CASSPTRGGEAEAFF. CDR3 coding DNA: TGTGCCAGCTCACCAACAAGAGGGGGCGAGGCTGAAGCTTTCTTT.

This clone was observed once. The V call is TRBV24-1, the J call TRBJ1-5; D is unclear. V lost 4 bases to trimming and J lost 5 bases, with 8 bases between them. The germline V gene encodes CDR1 KGHDR and CDR2 SFDVKD. The CDR3 loop spans 13 amino acids. The CDR3 here is CATSEADDQPQHF. Here the CDR3 DNA reads TGTGCCACCAGTGAGGCTGATGATCAGCCCCAGCATTTT.

Here the CDR3 DNA reads TGTGCCAGCAGCCCTACGGGATACTATGGCTACACCTTC. Translation: CASSPTGYYGYTF. The V and J genes are TRBV11-3 and TRBJ1-2, with D unclear. The V end was cut by 5 bases, the J end by 3 bases, with 10 bases between. Germline values: CDR1 SGHNT, CDR2 YENEEA. CDR3 size: 13 residues.

The chain uses TRBV4-3 and TRBJ2-2; D gene uncertain. V gave up 3 bases and J gave up 1 base, with 6 bases separating them. Germline CDR1 is LGHNA and CDR2 is YSLEER. The CDR3 has 14 amino acids. The DNA for the CDR3 is TGCGCCAGCAGCCAGAGCATGAACACCGGGGAGCTGTTTTTT. Translating it yields CASSQSMNTGELFF.

This clone was counted a few times. V usage is TRBV13 and J usage is TRBJ2-7; D may be TRBD2 (5 bases). There are 15 residues in the CDR3. Germline values: CDR1 PRHDT, CDR2 FYEKMQ (reference sequence). Deletions cut 5 bases from V and 3 bases from J, with 17 bases between. The chain's CDR3 is CASSLSGVGDYEQYF. The CDR3 DNA follows: TGTGCCAGCAGCCTGTCCGGGGTGGGAGACTACGAGCAGTACTTC. Together with reference TRBV13 and TRBJ2-7, the CDR3 gives the full variable domain: AAGVIQSPRHLIKEKRETATLKCYPIPRHDTVYWYQQGPGQDPQFLISFYEKMQSDKGSIPDRFSAQQFSDYHSELNMSSLELGDSALYFCASSLSGVGDYEQYFGPGTRLTVT.

In nucleotides, the CDR3 is TGTGCCAGCAGCCAGGACAGGCTGAACACTGAAGCTTTCTTT. It codes for CASSQDRLNTEAFF. The chain uses TRBV5-4 and TRBJ1-1; TRBD1 agrees at 7 bases. This CDR3 spans 14 amino acids. Losses at the gene ends were 4 bases for V and 0 bases for J; bases not matched to a gene: 3. CDR1 and CDR2 (germline): SGHNT, YYREEE (reference sequence).

The gene calls are TRBV10-3 and TRBJ2-7; a possible D gene is TRBD1 (6 bases). The CDR3 is 13 amino acids. Germline V gene sequence: CDR1 ENHRY, CDR2 SYGVKD. V shed 10 bases and J shed 3 bases, with 16 bases lying between them. In DNA form, the CDR3 reads TGTGCCACCTTGGGGACATCGAACTACGAGCAGTACTTC. Amino acid sequence: CATLGTSNYEQYF.

J is TRBJ1-5 and V is TRBV5-4; D gene uncertain. CDR3 size: 13 residues. Between the trimmed V and J ends, which lost 0 bases and 6 bases, there was a span of 7 bases. Germline V gives CDR1 SGHNT, CDR2 YYREEE (reference sequence). DNA of the CDR3: TGTGCCAGCAGCTTGGCCCCGAGTCAGCCCCAGCATTTT. As protein: CASSLAPSQPQHF.

This rearrangement joins TRBV6-2 or TRBV6-3 to TRBJ2-2; a possible D gene is TRBD1 (5 bases). The CDR3 runs to 14 residues. Per the germline V gene, CDR1 is MNHEY and CDR2 is SVGEGT. The V end was cut by 0 bases, the J end by 3 bases, with 5 bases between. CDR3 amino acids: CASSYSRDTGELFF. CDR3 DNA: TGTGCCAGCAGTTACTCCAGGGACACCGGGGAGCTGTTTTTT.

J is TRBJ1-2 and V is TRBV12-3 or TRBV12-4; D call uncertain. The CDR3 has 13 amino acids. V lost 1 base and J lost 7, with 10 bases in between. The CDR3, as DNA: TGTGCCAGCAGTTTAGGCGAGGAAAGTGGCTACACCTTC. Its translation: CASSLGEESGYTF.

The rearrangement uses TRBV7-2 and TRBJ1-5; D may be TRBD1 (5 bases). Germline V CDR1 and CDR2: SGHTA, FQGNSA. The CDR3 sequence is 16 residues long. V lost 4 bases and J lost 2, with 15 bases in between. The DNA for the CDR3 is TGTGCCAGCAGCTCTAGTGCCTGGGGGGGCAATCAGCCCCAGCATTTT. Protein sequence: CASSSSAWGGNQPQHF. Variable domain in full (rest from reference TRBV7-2 and TRBJ1-5): GAGVSQSPSNKVTEKGKDVELRCDPISGHTALYWYRQSLGQGLEFLIYFQGNSAPDKSGLPSDRFSAERTGGSVSTLTIQRTQQEDSAVYLCASSSSAWGGNQPQHFGDGTRLSIL.

The chain joins TRBV19 to TRBJ1-2; D unresolved. CDR1 and CDR2 from the germline V gene are LNHDA and SQIVND (reference sequence). The length of the CDR3 is 14 residues. V lost 2 bases and J 5 bases, leaving 12 bases between the germline ends. As DNA, the CDR3 is TGTGCCAGTAGTATAAAAGAGACTGGGTATGGCTACACCTTC. Translating gives CASSIKETGYGYTF.

V usage is TRBV5-1 and J usage is TRBJ2-3; 8 bases map to TRBD2. Germline trimming cut 0 bases from V and 8 bases from J; bases unmatched to any gene: 5. The CDR3 is made up of 14 amino acids. Per germline, CDR1 SGHRS and CDR2 YFSETQ. CDR3 protein: CASSLEPSGRTQYF. CDR3 nucleotide sequence: TGCGCCAGCAGCTTGGAACCTAGCGGGCGTACGCAGTATTTT.

This clone came up once. The V and J genes are TRBV18 and TRBJ2-7, with 9 bases identical to TRBD1. Per the germline V gene, CDR1 is KGHSH and CDR2 is LQKENI. The CDR3 contains 16 residues. V shed 4 bases, J shed 2 bases, and the junction held 9 bases outside the gene matches. CDR3 nucleotide sequence: TGTGCCAGCTCACACCGGGACAGGGAAAATCCCTACGAGCAGTACTTC. Amino acids: CASSHRDRENPYEQYF.

V and J are TRBV25-1 and TRBJ1-4; the D is unclear. This CDR3 region has 11 residues. Per the germline V gene, CDR1 is MGHDK and CDR2 is SYGVNS. Deletions cut 6 bases from V and 5 bases from J, with 4 bases between. The CDR3, as DNA: TGTGCCAGCAGCCTCAATGAAAAACTGTTTTTT. This codes for CASSLNEKLFF. Full variable domain (rest looked up from reference TRBV25-1 and TRBJ1-4): EADIYQTPRYLVIGTGKKITLECSQTMGHDKMYWYQQDPGMELHLIHYSYGVNSTEKGDLSSESTVSRIRTEHFPLTLESARPSHTSQYLCASSLNEKLFFGSGTQLSVL.

This clone was found once. The J gene is TRBJ2-1, the V gene TRBV29-1; 12 bases are shared with TRBD2. Germline CDR1 is SQVTM and CDR2 is ANQGSEA. The CDR3 runs to 17 residues. V lost 4 bases, J lost 0 bases, and 7 bases stayed unmatched. The CDR3 spells CSVVGLAGGISYNEQFF. The CDR3 region has the DNA TGCAGCGTTGTTGGTCTAGCGGGAGGGATCTCCTACAATGAGCAGTTCTTC.

V usage is TRBV4-3 and J usage is TRBJ2-7, with 10 bases identical to TRBD1. V trimming: 0 bases; J trimming: 3 bases; junction bases outside the gene matches: 11. CDR1 LGHNA and CDR2 YSLEER come from the germline V gene. CDR3 size: 18 residues. CDR3 amino acids: CASSQDLPGTGDIYEQYF. In DNA, the CDR3 is TGCGCCAGCAGCCAAGACCTTCCCGGGACAGGGGACATCTACGAGCAGTACTTC.

The chain is built from TRBV6-5 and TRBJ1-1, with 7 bases lining up with TRBD1. With 5 bases clipped from V and 5 bases from J, the junction kept 11 bases outside the gene matches. The CDR3 has 15 amino acids. The germline gives CDR1 MNHEY, CDR2 SVGAGI. CDR3 in DNA: TGTGCCAGCAGTCAGTCGGACAGGAGGGGGACTGAAGCTTTCTTT. This translates into CASSQSDRRGTEAFF.

The J gene is TRBJ2-7, the V gene TRBV28; possibly TRBD2 for D (5 bases). The germline CDR1 and CDR2 sequences are MDHEN and SYDVKM. This CDR3 contains 14 residues. The V and J ends lost 5 bases and 7 bases respectively, with 18 bases between them. CDR3 region: CASSVPTGSDEQYF. The DNA of the CDR3 is TGTGCCAGCAGTGTCCCGACGGGGTCCGATGAGCAGTACTTC.

This clone was detected only once. V is TRBV6-1 and J is TRBJ1-1; D not resolved. Trimming removed 8 bases from V and 2 bases from J, with 12 bases in between. Germline V gene lookup returns CDR1 MNHNS and CDR2 SASEGT. The CDR3 is 13 amino acids. This chain's CDR3 is CASSSRVNTEAFF. Written as DNA, the CDR3 is TGTGCCAGCTCGTCCCGGGTTAACACTGAAGCTTTCTTT.

The rearrangement links TRBV13 to TRBJ1-2; possible D gene TRBD1, 5 bases. V lost 10 bases to trimming and J lost 2 bases, with 14 bases between them. Germline values: CDR1 PRHDT, CDR2 FYEKMQ (reference sequence). The CDR3 runs 13 residues. The CDR3 here is CAIKGQNNYGYTF. CDR3 nucleotide sequence: TGTGCCATAAAGGGGCAGAACAACTATGGCTACACCTTC.

This chain uses TRBV18 with TRBJ1-5; 8 nucleotides line up with TRBD1. V lost 2 bases and J lost 11; bases outside the gene matches: 11. The CDR3 has 15 residues. Germline V gives CDR1 KGHSH, CDR2 LQKENI. The CDR3 here is CASSPGTGGIRAQHF. The CDR3 DNA reads TGTGCCAGCTCACCAGGTACAGGGGGTATCAGAGCCCAGCATTTT.

V usage is TRBV11-2 and J usage is TRBJ1-1, with 8 bases aligning to TRBD1. The ends lost 3 bases at V and 4 bases at J; junction bases unmatched: 4. This CDR3 spans 14 amino acids. CDR1 is SGHAT and CDR2 is FQNNGV in the germline V gene. CDR3 sequence: CASSFDRGGTEAFF. In DNA form, the CDR3 reads TGTGCCAGCAGCTTCGACAGGGGAGGCACTGAAGCTTTCTTT.

V and J are TRBV11-2 and TRBJ1-2; 8 nucleotides agree with TRBD1. This CDR3 region has 15 residues. Germline values: CDR1 SGHAT, CDR2 FQNNGV. The V segment lost 4 bases and the J segment 0 bases; nucleotides outside the gene matches: 4. The CDR3 reads CASSSLQGANYGYTF. In DNA, the CDR3 is TGTGCCAGCAGCTCGCTACAGGGGGCTAACTATGGCTACACCTTC. The variable domain in full, with the rest retrieved from reference TRBV11-2 and TRBJ1-2, is EAGVAQSPRYKIIEKRQSVAFWCNPISGHATLYWYQQILGQGPKLLIQFQNNGVVDDSQLPKDRFSAERLKGVDSTLKIQPAKLEDSAVYLCASSSLQGANYGYTFGSGTRLTVV.

The V and J genes are TRBV3-1 (or the pseudogene TRBV3-2) and TRBJ2-1, with D possibly being TRBD2 (6 bases). The CDR3 is made up of 13 amino acids. The ends were cut back, 3 bases at V and 8 bases at J, with 11 bases in the middle. Germline CDR1 LGHDT, CDR2 YNNKEL (reference sequence). DNA for the CDR3: TGTGCCAGCAGCCACCGGGCGGGATATGAGCAGTTCTTC. Protein sequence: CASSHRAGYEQFF.